Detailed here is one TCR beta chain. Germline assignment: CDR1 LNHNV and CDR2 YYDKDF (reference sequence). Trimming left V 0 bases short and J 5 bases short, with 13 bases between. The CDR3 totals 16 residues. In the PCR, 60 Vbeta and 13 Jbeta primers were used. The repertoire was sequenced with immunoSEQ multiplex PCR; TCRdb's copy has only in-frame clones and lacks some. The profile shows 55,000 to 65,000 clones, around four fifths of them singletons. The entry originates in a study of cytomegalovirus exposure and HLA in healthy donors. Sequenced input: PBMCs. This TCR was sampled from a woman in her twenties or thirties in good health and CMV-seronegative. The chain has TRBV15 and TRBJ1-4; no clear D gene. The CDR3 DNA sequence: TGTGCCACCAGCAGAGATCTAAGGCGGAGGAATGAAAAACTGTTTTTT. It encodes CATSRDLRRRNEKLFF. The full variable domain, its missing parts supplied by reference TRBV15 and TRBJ1-4, is DAMVIQNPRYQVTQFGKPVTLSCSQTLNHNVMYWYQQKSSQAPKLLFHYYDKDFNNEADTPDNFQSRRPNTSFCFLDIRSPGLGDTAMYLCATSRDLRRRNEKLFFGSGTQLSVL.